Listed here is a single T cell receptor beta chain. These data come from a study of T cell changes during pregnancy in multiple sclerosis. Measured with immunoSEQ multiplex PCR; TCRdb has only the in-frame clones, and not every one. Found here are around 41,000 clones, approximately 91% of them singletons; the top ten hold about 1.5%. The CDR3 consists of 14 residues. The germline gives CDR1 MDHEN, CDR2 SYDVKM. The germline V and J ends were trimmed by 5 bases and 6 bases, with 16 bases remaining between them. The genes are TRBV28 and TRBJ1-1; tentatively, D is TRBD1 (6 bases). What was sequenced was PBMCs (not recorded whether the cells were cultured). The sequence was collected from a female donor with multiple sclerosis, enrolled in a pregnancy study. This CDR3 is CASSPQGLAAEAFF. Written as DNA, the CDR3 is TGTGCCAGCAGTCCACAGGGATTAGCAGCTGAAGCTTTCTTT.